This TCR beta chain derives from a study of T cells in localized non-small cell lung cancer. General observations from the study: One tumor region alone was sequenced, and heterogeneity therefore remains possible.

In the case of this clone: Its target is not known.

The repertoire was sequenced with immunoSEQ multiplex PCR; TCRdb's copy has only in-frame clones and lacks some. The sample includes tens of thousands of clones, around 90% seen only once; the top ten take 6.8%. CDR3 length: 13 amino acids. Trimming cost V 2 bases and J 8 bases, with 10 bases left between them. The germline V gene encodes CDR1 SEHNR and CDR2 FQNEAQ (reference sequence). This sequence joins TRBV7-9 and TRBJ1-3; no firm D call. The TCR was taken from a male donor older than 55 with stage I lung adenocarcinoma. This material consisted of peripheral blood, taken before any cancer treatment. The CDR3 sequence: CASSLYVEDTIYF. In nucleotides, the CDR3 is TGTGCCAGCAGCTTATACGTAGAAGACACCATATATTTT.